What follows are 10 T cell receptor beta chains derived from one specimen sequenced in a study of T-cell reconstitution after alpha-beta-depleted transplantation in children. For TCRbeta, the library was prepared with unique molecular identifiers. TCRdb re-called the PCR reads with MiXCR, one entry per CDR3 protein. The sample has over 85,000 distinct CDR3 sequences, 10% seen once. The specimen was PBMCs from the stem cell graft donor, collected from the stem cell graft. The receptor source for this set is a human donor who donated a stem cell graft to a child with acute lymphoblastic leukemia.

Only one count was recorded for this clonotype. The rearrangement links TRBV29-1 to TRBJ1-3, with D hard to call. V was cut by 7 bases and J by 1 base, with 8 bases left in between. In germline, CDR1 is SQVTM, CDR2 ANQGSEA. CDR3 length equals 12 residues. CDR3 amino acids: CSAEGSGNTIYF. Written as DNA, the CDR3 is TGCAGCGCCGAGGGATCTGGAAACACCATATATTTT.

This clonotype was found many times. This rearrangement joins TRBV18 to TRBJ1-1; possibly TRBD1 for D (6 bases). V gave up 2 bases and J gave up 0 bases, with 7 bases separating them. The germline gives CDR1 KGHSH, CDR2 LQKENI. This CDR3 spans 14 amino acids. CDR3 sequence: CASSPDRLNTEAFF. The DNA for the CDR3 is TGTGCCAGCTCACCAGACAGGTTGAACACTGAAGCTTTCTTT.

Note on this clonotype: A much larger clone sits a single nucleotide away, making a read error possible. The chain joins TRBV12-3 or TRBV12-4 to TRBJ2-5, with D possibly matching TRBD1 (5 bases). The CDR3 sequence is 14 residues long. The germline V and J ends were trimmed by 10 bases and 1 base, with 16 bases remaining between them. CDR3 in amino acids: CATRVTGVQETQYF. CDR3 DNA: TGTGCCACCAGGGTAACAGGCGTCCAAGAGACCCAGTACTTC.

This clonotype was detected ten times or more. CDR3 residues: CASSPPRGSANTEAFF. The CDR3 DNA follows: TGTGCCAGCTCACCACCAAGGGGGTCTGCGAACACTGAAGCTTTCTTT. V is TRBV18 and J is TRBJ1-1; tentatively, D is TRBD1 (6 bases). Trimming shortened V by 0 bases and J by 1 base, and 12 bases separated the two germline ends. CDR3 size: 16 residues. Germline assignment: CDR1 KGHSH and CDR2 LQKENI.

The table lists this clonotype with a few counts. J is TRBJ2-1 and V is TRBV7-8; D tentatively fits TRBD1 or TRBD2 (5 bases each). In germline, CDR1 is SGHVS, CDR2 FQNEAQ. The CDR3 runs to 12 residues. V lost 3 bases, J lost 5 bases, and 5 bases lay in between. CDR3 DNA sequence: TGTGCCAGCAGCTTGGGACACAATGAGCAGTTCTTC. Translated: CASSLGHNEQFF.

This clonotype occurred many times. This rearrangement joins TRBV7-6 to TRBJ2-3; no definite D call. The CDR3 runs to 13 residues. V dropped 1 base and J dropped 6 bases, with 8 bases sitting between them. Germline V gives CDR1 SGHVS, CDR2 FNYEAQ. This CDR3 reads CASSLVLGDTQYF. Here the CDR3 DNA reads TGTGCCAGCAGCTTAGTCTTGGGGGATACGCAGTATTTT.

The chain has TRBV7-2 and TRBJ2-3; possibly TRBD1 for D (5 bases). The CDR3 has 11 residues. Germline assignment: CDR1 SGHTA and CDR2 FQGNSA. V was clipped by 2 bases and J by 11 bases, with 8 bases between them. CDR3 protein: CASSLTQGQYF. CDR3 nucleotide sequence: TGTGCCAGCAGCTTAACCCAGGGGCAGTATTTT. Complete variable domain (other parts from reference TRBV7-2 and TRBJ2-3): GAGVSQSPSNKVTEKGKDVELRCDPISGHTALYWYRQSLGQGLEFLIYFQGNSAPDKSGLPSDRFSAERTGGSVSTLTIQRTQQEDSAVYLCASSLTQGQYFGPGTRLTVL.

This clonotype was found many times. The V and J genes are TRBV7-6 and TRBJ1-1, with a possible D match to TRBD1 (5 bases). Germline V lookup: CDR1 SGHVS, CDR2 FNYEAQ. The V and J ends lost 5 bases and 4 bases respectively, with 11 bases between them. The CDR3 contains 13 residues. The CDR3, as DNA: TGTGCCAGCAGCCTCAGGGATTCCACTGAAGCTTTCTTT. Translating gives CASSLRDSTEAFF.

This clonotype was seen many times. The J gene is TRBJ2-3, the V gene TRBV20-1; no clear D. CDR1 is DFQATT, CDR2 SNEGSKA, per germline (reference sequence). Trimming removed 0 bases at V and 7 bases at J, with 8 bases between. The CDR3 is 12 amino acids. The DNA for the CDR3 is TGCAGTGCTAGAGATGAACTCAATACGCAGTATTTT. Translation gives CSARDELNTQYF.

There are many counts of this clonotype. The V and J genes are TRBV25-1 and TRBJ1-4, with D possibly TRBD1 on 5 matching bases. V was clipped by 0 bases and J by 4 bases, with 9 bases between them. The CDR3 has 15 residues. Germline values: CDR1 MGHDK, CDR2 SYGVNS. The CDR3 DNA reads TGTGCCAGCAGTGAATATAAGAGGGGTAATGAAAAACTGTTTTTT. Translation: CASSEYKRGNEKLFF. Variable domain in full (rest from reference TRBV25-1 and TRBJ1-4): EADIYQTPRYLVIGTGKKITLECSQTMGHDKMYWYQQDPGMELHLIHYSYGVNSTEKGDLSSESTVSRIRTEHFPLTLESARPSHTSQYLCASSEYKRGNEKLFFGSGTQLSVL.